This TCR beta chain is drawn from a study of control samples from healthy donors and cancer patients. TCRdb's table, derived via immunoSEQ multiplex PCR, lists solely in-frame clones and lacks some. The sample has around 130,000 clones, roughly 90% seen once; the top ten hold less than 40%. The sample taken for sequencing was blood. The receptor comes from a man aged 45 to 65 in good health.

The CDR3 bases are TGTGCCAGCAGCCAACAGGAGGGTTCACCCCTCCACTTT. Its translation is CASSQQEGSPLHF. The chain combines TRBV3-1 (or the pseudogene TRBV3-2) with TRBJ1-6; D remains ambiguous. This CDR3 region has 13 residues. V shed 2 bases and J shed 9 bases, with 8 bases lying between them. Germline values: CDR1 LGHDT, CDR2 YNNKEL (reference sequence).